Following are 25 T cell receptor beta chains from one sample sequenced in a study of tumor-infiltrating lymphocytes in primary liver carcinoma. For blood RNA, unsorted whole blood served as the source, and germline DNA was extracted too. With a constant-region primer, TCR beta cDNA was made from approximately 450 ng of total RNA. Nested multiplex PCR, run for three rounds with slightly modified ARM-PCR, yielded TCR beta libraries. The first two PCR rounds used TRBV1-TRBV30 forward primers with a C-beta reverse primer, nine to ten cycles each. TCRdb itself ran the multiplex PCR reads through MiXCR, one entry per CDR3 protein. The repertoire includes 180,000 or so distinct CDR3 sequences, 50% to 75% of them detected once, and around 74% sits in the top ten. The specimen sequenced was peripheral blood. The receptors come from a man aged 35 to 55 with primary liver carcinoma and hepatitis B virus infection.

Concerning this clonotype: Germline is not matched at one junction end, which may reflect a read error. The V gene is TRBV11-2, the J gene TRBJ1-1, with D possibly TRBD1 on 6 matching bases. From germline, CDR1 is SGHAT and CDR2 FQNNGV. The CDR3 totals 14 residues. DNA for the CDR3: TGTGTCAGCAGCCCCCCCAGGGGTGGCACTGAAGCTTTCTTT. This codes for CVSSPPRGGTEAFF.

V and J are TRBV6-1 and TRBJ2-5; 13 positions match TRBD2. This CDR3 is 16 amino acids long. The germline V gene has CDR1 MNHNS and CDR2 SASEGT. V was clipped by 6 bases and J by 6 bases; unmatched bases: 10. The CDR3 coding sequence is TGTGCCAGCAGGCCCCCCGGGACTAGCGGGATTCAGACCCAGTACTTC. As protein: CASRPPGTSGIQTQYF.

This clonotype has more than one count but fewer than ten. The gene calls are TRBV6-5 and TRBJ1-1; the match to TRBD1 covers 7 bases. J gave up 3 bases and V 2 bases, and 3 bases lay outside the gene matches. Looked up from germline, CDR1 is MNHEY and CDR2 is SVGAGI. CDR3 length: 14 residues. CDR3 in amino acids: CASSYARGDTEAFF. CDR3 DNA sequence: TGTGCCAGCAGTTACGCCAGGGGGGACACTGAAGCTTTCTTT.

Notes on this clonotype: Compared with germline, one end of the junction differs, possibly owing to a read error. The rearrangement uses TRBV6-6 and TRBJ2-1, with unresolved D. Germline CDR1 is MNHNY and CDR2 is SVGAGI (reference sequence). This CDR3 is built from 16 residues. The CDR3 nucleotides read TGTGCCACCAGTTCTCCCCTCCTTGGCTCCTACAATGAGCAGTTCTTC. It is translated as CATSSPLLGSYNEQFF.

With regard to this clonotype: At one of its ends the junction is not consistent with the germline gene, which may arise from a read error. The genes are TRBV6-6 and TRBJ2-7, with 11 nucleotides matching TRBD1. Germline V lookup: CDR1 MNHNY, CDR2 SVGAGI (reference sequence). The length of the CDR3 is 15 residues. The CDR3 is CASSYSGQGDYKQYF. The DNA of the CDR3 is TGTGCCAGCAGTTACTCGGGACAGGGGGACTACAAGCAGTACTTC.

Worth noting for this clonotype: This clone may be a read error of a much larger clone one base away. V usage is TRBV28 and J usage is TRBJ2-5, with D uncertain. CDR1 MDHEN and CDR2 SYDVKM come from the germline V gene. The CDR3 has 12 amino acids. CDR3 sequence: CVSSFRRETQYF. The CDR3 DNA sequence: TGTGTCAGCAGTTTCAGACGGGAGACCCAGTACTTC. The full variable domain, its missing parts supplied by reference TRBV28 and TRBJ2-5, is DVKVTQSSRYLVKRTGEKVFLECVQDMDHENMFWYRQDPGLGLRLIYFSYDVKMKEKGDIPEGYSVSREKKERFSLILESASTNQTSMYLCVSSFRRETQYFGPGTRLLVL.

The chain carries TRBV6-2 or TRBV6-3 and TRBJ2-5; the D is unclear. CDR1 and CDR2 (germline): MNHEY, SVGEGT. The V gene lost 0 bases and the J gene lost 3 bases, with 17 bases spanning the gap. This CDR3 region has 17 residues. The CDR3, as DNA: TGTGCCAGCAGTTACTCGATGAGGTGGGGTCAGAAAGAGACCCAGTACTTC. This codes for CASSYSMRWGQKETQYF.

The chain couples TRBV6-1 to TRBJ2-2; 13 nucleotides align to TRBD2. Germline V gene sequence: CDR1 MNHNS, CDR2 SASEGT. V lost 6 bases, J lost 4 bases, and 5 bases stayed unmatched. The CDR3 sequence is 16 residues long. CDR3 region: CASRELAGGGTGELFF. CDR3 sequence (DNA): TGTGCCAGCAGGGAACTAGCGGGAGGGGGCACCGGGGAGCTGTTTTTT.

To note about this clonotype: This may stem from a read error, because a much larger clone lies one nucleotide away. V is TRBV11-3 and J is TRBJ2-3; D is unclear. V lost 5 bases, J lost 4 bases, and 10 bases lay in between. The length of the CDR3 is 13 residues. CDR1 is SGHNT and CDR2 is YENEEA in the germline V gene. The CDR3 region has the DNA TGTGCCAGCAGCGCGGCACCCGCAGATACGCAGTATTTT. Protein: CASSAAPADTQYF.

The chain is built from TRBV30 and TRBJ2-7, with D possibly matching TRBD2 (5 bases). The CDR3 is 13 residues long. Germline V gene data show CDR1 as GTSNPN and CDR2 as SVGIG (reference sequence). Trimming took 3 bases from V and 1 from J, leaving 10 bases between them. CDR3: CAWSSDSSYEQYF. The CDR3 nucleotides are TGTGCCTGGAGCTCGGACTCTTCCTACGAGCAGTACTTC.

The chain is built from TRBV4-1 and TRBJ1-3; 9 bases are shared with TRBD1. This CDR3 has 17 amino acids. Germline lookup yields CDR1 MGHRA and CDR2 YSYEKL. The V and J ends lost 4 bases and 0 bases, in that order; junction bases with no gene match: 7. This CDR3 reads CASSPRTGANSGNTIYF. The CDR3 nucleotides read TGCGCCAGCAGCCCCCGGACAGGGGCCAACTCTGGAAACACCATATATTTT.

The chain has TRBV6-5 and TRBJ1-1, with D perhaps matching TRBD1 (6 bases). The V gene lost 6 bases and the J gene lost 0 bases, with 20 bases spanning the gap. The CDR3 contains 17 residues. Germline-derived CDR1 and CDR2 are MNHEY and SVGAGI. As DNA, the CDR3 is TGTGCCAGCAGCCTGAACTCACCGGGACACTTGAACACTGAAGCTTTCTTT. It codes for CASSLNSPGHLNTEAFF.

This clonotype has just a few counts. This may be a read error, as it is one base from a much larger clone. V is TRBV11-2 and J is TRBJ1-4, with TRBD1 as a possible D gene (6 bases). The CDR3 consists of 15 residues. CDR1 and CDR2 (germline): SGHAT, FQNNGV. This chain's CDR3 is CTSSLGHSTNEKLFF. CDR3 coding DNA: TGTACCAGCAGCTTGGGACATTCAACTAATGAAAAACTGTTTTTT.

The rearrangement links TRBV6-1 to TRBJ2-4; the D is unclear. Germline V CDR1 and CDR2: MNHNS, SASEGT. The V end was cut by 1 base, the J end by 3 bases, with 10 bases between. The CDR3 sequence is 15 residues long. The CDR3 nucleotides are TGTGCCAGCAGTGAAGGTTTCCTAGTCAAAAACATTCAGTACTTC. As protein: CASSEGFLVKNIQYF.

Worth noting for this clonotype: This CDR3 fails to terminate in the conserved phenylalanine or tryptophan, so it likely reflects a read error. The chain couples TRBV6-6 to TRBJ1-5; 7 positions agree with TRBD1. In germline, CDR1 is MNHNY, CDR2 SVGAGI (reference sequence). The CDR3 covers 14 residues. Trimming removed 6 bases from V and 6 bases from J; junction bases left unmatched: 8. CDR3 coding DNA: TGTGCCAGCAGCATCGACAGGGATCTTCAGCCCCAGCATTGT. This codes for CASSIDRDLQPQHC.

The rearrangement links TRBV4-1 to TRBJ1-3, with D unclear. This CDR3 contains 15 residues. Germline CDR1 reads MGHRA; CDR2 reads YSYEKL. V shed 4 bases and J shed 4 bases, with 14 bases lying between them. CDR3 DNA sequence: TGCGCCAGCAGCCCCCGGGAGAGGTCGGGAAACACCATATATTTT. Translating it yields CASSPRERSGNTIYF.

The chain uses TRBV29-1 and TRBJ2-2; D might be TRBD2 (6 bases). Trimming stripped 1 base from V and 3 bases from J, with 27 bases between. The germline gives CDR1 SQVTM, CDR2 ANQGSEA. This CDR3 has 20 amino acids. CDR3 residues: CSVEGGRRESVSGDTGELFF. As DNA, the CDR3 is TGCAGCGTTGAAGGGGGCAGAAGGGAGTCGGTTTCGGGGGACACCGGGGAGCTGTTTTTT.

The chain couples TRBV11-2 to TRBJ2-5; 15 bases are shared with TRBD2. Germline CDR1 reads SGHAT; CDR2 reads FQNNGV. V dropped 3 bases and J dropped 2; count of bases not matched to a gene: 7. CDR3 length: 18 amino acids. The CDR3 DNA sequence: TGTGCCAGCAGCTTCGGGACTAGCGGGAGGTGGGCACAAGAGACCCAGTACTTC. This gives the protein CASSFGTSGRWAQETQYF.

About this clonotype itself: This may stem from a read error, because a much larger clone lies one nucleotide away. This chain connects TRBV29-1 to TRBJ1-2; D not resolved. Germline CDR1 SQVTM, CDR2 ANQGSEA. This CDR3 has 15 amino acids. Trimming removed 7 bases at V and 4 bases at J, with 22 bases between. The chain's CDR3 is CSARLTGARSYGYTF. CDR3 DNA sequence: TGCAGCGCCCGTCTAACGGGAGCTCGAAGCTATGGCTACACCTTC.

J is TRBJ1-2 and V is TRBV6-5; the match to TRBD1 covers 9 bases. CDR3 length: 11 residues. V gave up 9 bases and J gave up 14 bases; unmatched junction bases: 10. Germline CDR1 is MNHEY and CDR2 is SVGAGI. This CDR3 is CARMAQGAKTF. CDR3 bases: TGTGCCAGAATGGCACAGGGGGCGAAGACCTTC.

About this clonotype: Without the conserved terminal phenylalanine or tryptophan, this CDR3 likely stems from a read error. The V gene is TRBV6-6, the J gene TRBJ2-1; D ambiguous. Germline loops: CDR1 MNHNY, CDR2 SVGAGI (reference sequence). V was shortened by 1 base and J by 2 bases, with 9 bases between the two germline ends. This CDR3 has 15 residues. CDR3 sequence reads: CASSYLEITYNEQFL. The CDR3 coding sequence is TGTGCCAGCAGTTACTTAGAAATAACCTACAATGAGCAGTTCTTA.

Comment on this clonotype: At one end, the junction sequence differs from germline, possibly due to a read error. This rearrangement joins TRBV29-1 to TRBJ2-3; the D is unclear. Germline CDR1 SQVTM, CDR2 ANQGSEA. The CDR3 has 12 amino acids. CDR3 loop: CSFEDLNDTHYF. CDR3 DNA sequence: TGCAGCTTTGAAGATCTTAATGATACGCATTATTTT.

V gene TRBV6-1 combines with J gene TRBJ2-1; no clear D gene. Germline CDR1 MNHNS, CDR2 SASEGT. The V and J ends lost 7 bases and 1 base respectively, with 5 bases between them. CDR3 length equals 12 residues. Here the CDR3 reads CASNESYNEQFF. CDR3 coding DNA: TGTGCCAGCAATGAGTCCTACAATGAGCAGTTCTTC.

Concerning this clonotype itself: As the CDR3 is not closed by the conserved phenylalanine or tryptophan, this likely results from a read error. The chain recombines TRBV5-5 with TRBJ2-3; D remains ambiguous. V was pared by 1 base and J by 9 bases, with 18 bases between. The CDR3 sequence is 15 residues long. Germline assignment: CDR1 SGHKS and CDR2 YYEKEE (reference sequence). The DNA for the CDR3 is TGTGCCAGCAGCTTGCGACCCCAGGTGTCGGGCACGCAGTATTAT. Protein: CASSLRPQVSGTQYY.

The chain employs TRBV2 and TRBJ2-7, with D possibly matching TRBD1 (5 bases). The V and J ends lost 3 bases and 0 bases respectively, with 9 bases between them. The germline V gene has CDR1 SNHLY and CDR2 FYNNEI. The CDR3 runs 14 residues. The chain's CDR3 is CASSDRADSYEQYF. CDR3 nucleotide sequence: TGTGCCAGCAGTGACAGGGCCGACTCCTACGAGCAGTACTTC.